This passage covers 18 T cell receptor beta chains from one sample sequenced in a study of T cell changes during pregnancy in multiple sclerosis. Clones were sequenced by immunoSEQ multiplex PCR, and TCRdb holds only the in-frame ones, with some missing. The sample consists of about 70,000 clones, roughly 94% of them appearing once. Sequenced here: peripheral blood, sampled in the third trimester of pregnancy. These TCRs come from a female donor with multiple sclerosis, enrolled in a pregnancy study.

The rearrangement links TRBV6-1 to TRBJ1-1; D ambiguous. The CDR3 sequence is 12 residues long. Germline V gene sequence: CDR1 MNHNS, CDR2 SASEGT. V lost 2 bases to trimming and J lost 11 bases, with 12 bases between them. The chain's CDR3 is CASSERLGRAFF. CDR3 nucleotide sequence: TGTGCCAGCAGTGAAAGGCTGGGCCGGGCTTTCTTT.

This chain joins TRBV11-1 and TRBJ1-2; 9 bases agree with TRBD1. The trim removed 4 bases at V and 8 bases at J, leaving 8 bases unmatched. CDR1 and CDR2 (germline): SGHAT, FQDESV (reference sequence). The CDR3 is made up of 14 amino acids. CDR3 coding DNA: TGTGCCAGCAGCTCCCGGGACAGGGTAGGAGGCTACACCTTC. Protein product: CASSSRDRVGGYTF.

This chain connects TRBV7-9 to TRBJ2-3, with TRBD2 matching 7 bases. Germline assignment: CDR1 SEHNR and CDR2 FQNEAQ (reference sequence). This CDR3 has 14 amino acids. The V gene end was trimmed by 2 bases and the J gene end by 8 bases; junction bases not matched to a gene: 7. CDR3 sequence: CASSLQGGAGTQYF. CDR3 in DNA: TGTGCCAGCAGCTTACAGGGAGGGGCGGGTACGCAGTATTTT.

This chain links TRBV27 with TRBJ2-7; TRBD1 might be the D (7 bases). With 1 base removed from V and 6 bases from J, the gap between germline ends came to 13 bases. CDR1 and CDR2 from the germline V gene are MNHEY and SMNVEV (reference sequence). The CDR3 runs 14 residues. The CDR3 DNA reads TGTGCCAGCAGTTTATATGGGCAGGGGGGCGAGCAGTACTTC. It translates to CASSLYGQGGEQYF.

The chain employs TRBV6-1 and TRBJ2-3, with D maybe TRBD2 (5 bases). Germline values: CDR1 MNHNS, CDR2 SASEGT. Trimming took off 3 bases at V and 7 bases at J, with 8 bases between the two ends. The CDR3 sequence is 12 residues long. The CDR3 sequence: CASSERGNTQYF. CDR3 DNA: TGTGCCAGCAGTGAGCGAGGGAATACGCAGTATTTT.

The genes are TRBV10-3 and TRBJ1-3, with TRBD1 as a possible D gene (6 bases). V lost 6 bases and J 10 bases, leaving 13 bases between the germline ends. CDR1 is ENHRY and CDR2 is SYGVKD in the germline V gene. The CDR3 is 12 amino acids. The CDR3 DNA sequence: TGTGCCATCAGCGGACAGAGTTGGACCATATATTTT. Residues: CAISGQSWTIYF.

The rearrangement uses TRBV19 and TRBJ2-3; weak D call: TRBD1 (6 bases). The CDR3 sequence is 15 residues long. The germline CDR1 and CDR2 sequences are LNHDA and SQIVND (reference sequence). Trimming took off 3 bases at V and 2 bases at J, with 12 bases between the two ends. The DNA of the CDR3 is TGTGCCAGTAGTATCATGGGGGCTACCACAGATACGCAGTATTTT. This translates into CASSIMGATTDTQYF.

The CDR3 DNA reads as TGTGCCAGCAGCTTGAACACCAGAAACTATGGCTACACCTTC. Translation gives CASSLNTRNYGYTF. This chain links TRBV5-6 with TRBJ1-2, with unresolved D. This CDR3 is 14 amino acids long. The germline V gene encodes CDR1 SGHDT and CDR2 YYEEEE. With 1 base removed from V and 2 bases from J, the gap between germline ends came to 9 bases.

The J gene is TRBJ1-5, the V gene TRBV10-3; no definite D call. Germline V gene sequence: CDR1 ENHRY, CDR2 SYGVKD. The CDR3 consists of 14 residues. V shed 2 bases and J shed 4 bases, with 9 bases lying between them. The DNA for the CDR3 is TGTGCCATCAGTGAGCTACAGATAAATCAGCCCCAGCATTTT. Encoded protein: CAISELQINQPQHF.

This rearrangement joins TRBV25-1 to TRBJ2-1, with a weak D call TRBD1 (8 bases). Germline V CDR1 and CDR2: MGHDK, SYGVNS. The CDR3 sequence is 15 residues long. V was clipped by 5 bases and J by 8 bases, with 19 bases between them. Here the CDR3 reads CASSWGGTGPYEQFF. The CDR3 DNA reads as TGTGCCAGCAGTTGGGGGGGGACAGGCCCTTATGAGCAGTTCTTC.

CDR3 DNA: TGTGCCAGCAGCTCTAGCGGGGCATCCTACGAGCAGTACTTC. Amino acids: CASSSSGASYEQYF. The chain combines TRBV7-9 with TRBJ2-7; 9 bases line up with TRBD2. With V trimmed by 4 bases and J by 1 base, 2 bases remained unmatched. The CDR3 is made up of 14 amino acids. Germline values: CDR1 SEHNR, CDR2 FQNEAQ (reference sequence).

The V and J genes are TRBV6-5 and TRBJ1-4; 8 bases are shared with TRBD1. Germline V gene data show CDR1 as MNHEY and CDR2 as SVGAGI. V dropped 5 bases and J dropped 8; count of bases not matched to a gene: 7. The CDR3 covers 14 residues. CDR3 amino acids: CASSLDRGWEKLFF. CDR3 coding DNA: TGTGCCAGCAGTCTAGACAGGGGATGGGAAAAACTGTTTTTT.

This clone was seen just once. The chain links TRBV7-2 to TRBJ1-1, with D uncertain. V lost 5 bases to trimming and J lost 4 bases, with 17 bases between them. The CDR3 length is 15 residues. CDR1 is SGHTA, CDR2 FQGNSA, per germline. The CDR3 DNA sequence: TGTGCCAGCAGCCCGCCCCCGGTTACGGGCACTGAAGCTTTCTTT. Its translation: CASSPPPVTGTEAFF.

V gene TRBV7-2 combines with J gene TRBJ2-7, with D hard to call. V lost 5 bases to trimming and J lost 1 base, with 9 bases between them. The CDR3 is 13 amino acids. Germline V gene lookup returns CDR1 SGHTA and CDR2 FQGNSA. DNA of the CDR3: TGTGCCAGCAGCCTACTTTTTTCCTACGAGCAGTACTTC. It is translated as CASSLLFSYEQYF.

V is TRBV6-5 and J is TRBJ1-3; the D is unclear. The CDR3 contains 15 residues. The germline V gene encodes CDR1 MNHEY and CDR2 SVGAGI. V dropped 0 bases and J dropped 4 bases, with 10 bases sitting between them. The CDR3 DNA is TGTGCCAGCAGTTACTCGGTGATCGGGGGAAACACCATATATTTT. Protein: CASSYSVIGGNTIYF.

This sequence joins TRBV5-4 and TRBJ1-2, with 7 bases identical to TRBD1. The V gene's germline CDR1 is SGHNT and CDR2 YYREEE (reference sequence). The CDR3 consists of 14 residues. V shed 2 bases and J 4 bases; nucleotides not matched to a gene: 5. The CDR3 region is CASSFDRDLYGYTF. The DNA of the CDR3 is TGTGCCAGCAGCTTCGACAGGGACCTCTATGGCTACACCTTC.

CDR3 protein: CASSPGQGFYEQYF. CDR3 sequence (DNA): TGTGCCAGCTCACCCGGACAGGGGTTCTACGAGCAGTACTTC. The J gene is TRBJ2-7, the V gene TRBV18; 9 positions match TRBD1. V was clipped by 3 bases and J by 3 bases; unmatched bases: 3. In germline, CDR1 is KGHSH, CDR2 LQKENI. The CDR3 is 14 amino acids.

This chain joins TRBV4-2 and TRBJ2-6; tentative D call: TRBD1 (6 bases). CDR3 length equals 16 residues. CDR1 LGHNA and CDR2 YNFKEQ come from the germline V gene. Trimming left V 2 bases short and J 2 bases short, with 10 bases between. The CDR3 DNA reads as TGTGCCAGCAGCCAACCCACAGGGACTGGGGCCAACGTCCTGACTTTC. This sequence encodes CASSQPTGTGANVLTF.